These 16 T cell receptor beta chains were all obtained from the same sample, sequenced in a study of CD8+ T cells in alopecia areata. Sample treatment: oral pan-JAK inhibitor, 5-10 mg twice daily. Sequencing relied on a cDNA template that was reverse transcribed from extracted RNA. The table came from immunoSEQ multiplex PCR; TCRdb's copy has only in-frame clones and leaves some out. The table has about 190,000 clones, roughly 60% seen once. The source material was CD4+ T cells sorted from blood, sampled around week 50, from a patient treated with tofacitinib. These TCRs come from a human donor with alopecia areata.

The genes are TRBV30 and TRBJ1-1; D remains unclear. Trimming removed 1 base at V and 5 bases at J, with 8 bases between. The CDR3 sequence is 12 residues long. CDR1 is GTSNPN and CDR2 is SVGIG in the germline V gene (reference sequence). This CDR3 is CAWSEWGTEAFF. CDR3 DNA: TGTGCCTGGAGTGAGTGGGGAACTGAAGCTTTCTTT.

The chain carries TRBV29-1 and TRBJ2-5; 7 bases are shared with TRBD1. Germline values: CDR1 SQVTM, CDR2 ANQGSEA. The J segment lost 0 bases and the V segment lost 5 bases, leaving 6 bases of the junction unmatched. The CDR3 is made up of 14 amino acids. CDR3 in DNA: TGCAGCGTTTTACCCAGGGGGTACCAAGAGACCCAGTACTTC. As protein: CSVLPRGYQETQYF.

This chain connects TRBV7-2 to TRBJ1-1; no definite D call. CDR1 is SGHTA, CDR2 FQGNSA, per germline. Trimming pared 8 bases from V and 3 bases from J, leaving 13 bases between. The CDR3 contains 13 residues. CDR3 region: CASAPPAYTEAFF. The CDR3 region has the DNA TGTGCCAGCGCCCCCCCGGCGTACACTGAAGCTTTCTTT.

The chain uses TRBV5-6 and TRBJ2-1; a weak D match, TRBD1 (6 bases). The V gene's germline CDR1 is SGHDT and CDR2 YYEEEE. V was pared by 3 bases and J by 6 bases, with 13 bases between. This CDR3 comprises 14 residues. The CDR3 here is CASSSQGPGNEQFF. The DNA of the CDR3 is TGTGCCAGCAGCTCTCAGGGGCCCGGCAATGAGCAGTTCTTC. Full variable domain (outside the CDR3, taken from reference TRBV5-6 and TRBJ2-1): DAGVTQSPTHLIKTRGQQVTLRCSPKSGHDTVSWYQQALGQGPQFIFQYYEEEERQRGNFPDRFSGHQFPNYSSELNVNALLLGDSALYLCASSSQGPGNEQFFGPGTRLTVL.

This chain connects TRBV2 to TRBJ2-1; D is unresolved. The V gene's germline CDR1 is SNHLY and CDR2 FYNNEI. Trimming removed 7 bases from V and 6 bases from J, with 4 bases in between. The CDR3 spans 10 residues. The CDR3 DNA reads TGTGCCAGCAAAAGCAATGAGCAGTTCTTC. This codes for CASKSNEQFF.

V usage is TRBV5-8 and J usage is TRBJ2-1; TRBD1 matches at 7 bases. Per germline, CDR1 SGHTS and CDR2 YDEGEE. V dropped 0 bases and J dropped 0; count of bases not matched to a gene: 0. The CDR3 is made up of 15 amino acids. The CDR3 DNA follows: TGTGCCAGCAGCTTGGGGGACAGCTCCTACAATGAGCAGTTCTTC. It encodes CASSLGDSSYNEQFF. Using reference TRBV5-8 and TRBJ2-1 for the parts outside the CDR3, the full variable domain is EAGVTQSPTHLIKTRGQQATLRCSPISGHTSVYWYQQALGLGLQFLLWYDEGEERNRGNFPPRFSGRQFPNYSSELNVNALELEDSALYLCASSLGDSSYNEQFFGPGTRLTVL.

CDR3 coding DNA: TGTGCCTGGAGCATTACCAGGAACGATGAGCAGTTCTTC. Translating it yields CAWSITRNDEQFF. This chain uses TRBV30 with TRBJ2-1; no definite D call. From germline, CDR1 is GTSNPN and CDR2 SVGIG (reference sequence). This CDR3 is built from 13 residues. V lost 3 bases, J lost 8 bases, and 14 bases lay in between.

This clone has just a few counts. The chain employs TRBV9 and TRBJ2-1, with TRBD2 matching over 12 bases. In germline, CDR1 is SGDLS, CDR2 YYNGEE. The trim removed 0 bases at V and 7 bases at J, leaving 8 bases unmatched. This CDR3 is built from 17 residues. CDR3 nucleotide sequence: TGTGCCAGCAGCGTAGCTCTTACTAGCGGGGGGAAGAATGAGCAGTTCTTC. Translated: CASSVALTSGGKNEQFF.

The CDR3, as DNA: TGTGCCAGCAGTCCCTTCGGCACCAAAGAAAAACTGTTTTTT. Its protein product is CASSPFGTKEKLFF. V and J are TRBV11-2 and TRBJ1-4; no reliable D call. CDR3 length: 14 amino acids. V was clipped by 6 bases and J by 8 bases, with 16 bases between them. Germline V gene sequence: CDR1 SGHAT, CDR2 FQNNGV.

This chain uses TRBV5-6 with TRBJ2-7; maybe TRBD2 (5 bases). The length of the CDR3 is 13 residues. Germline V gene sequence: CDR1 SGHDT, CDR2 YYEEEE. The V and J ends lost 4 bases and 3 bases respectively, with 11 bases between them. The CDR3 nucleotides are TGTGCCAGCAGCCATTCGACTAACTACGAGCAGTACTTC. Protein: CASSHSTNYEQYF.

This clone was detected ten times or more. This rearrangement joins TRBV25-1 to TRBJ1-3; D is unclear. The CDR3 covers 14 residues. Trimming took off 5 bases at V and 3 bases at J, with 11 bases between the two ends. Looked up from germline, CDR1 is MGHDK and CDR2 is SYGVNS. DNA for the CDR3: TGTGCCAGCAGTCACGGGGTCTTTGGAAACACCATATATTTT. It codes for CASSHGVFGNTIYF.

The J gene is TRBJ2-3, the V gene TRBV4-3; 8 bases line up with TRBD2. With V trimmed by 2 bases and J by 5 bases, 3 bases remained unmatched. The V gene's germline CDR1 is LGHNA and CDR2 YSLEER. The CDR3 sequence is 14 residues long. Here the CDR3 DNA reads TGCGCCAGCAGCCAACGGGGGGGCCTAGATACGCAGTATTTT. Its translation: CASSQRGGLDTQYF.

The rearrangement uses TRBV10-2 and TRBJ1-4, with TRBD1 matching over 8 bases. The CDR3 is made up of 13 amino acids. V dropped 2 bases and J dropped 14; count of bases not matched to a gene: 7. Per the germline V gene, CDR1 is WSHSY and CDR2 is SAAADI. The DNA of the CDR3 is TGCGCCAGCAGTGAGCCTCAGACAGGGGTGCTGTTTTTT. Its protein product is CASSEPQTGVLFF.

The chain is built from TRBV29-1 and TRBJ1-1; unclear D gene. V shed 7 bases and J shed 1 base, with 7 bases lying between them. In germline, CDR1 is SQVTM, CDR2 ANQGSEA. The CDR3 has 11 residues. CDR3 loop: CSAKQNTEAFF. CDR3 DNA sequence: TGCAGCGCCAAACAGAACACTGAAGCTTTCTTT.

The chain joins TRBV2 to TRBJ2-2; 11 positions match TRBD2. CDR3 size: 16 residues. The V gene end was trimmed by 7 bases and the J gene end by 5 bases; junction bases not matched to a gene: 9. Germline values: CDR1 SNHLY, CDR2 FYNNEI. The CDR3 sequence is CASTLSGGAKTGELFF. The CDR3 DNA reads TGTGCCAGCACCCTTAGCGGGGGGGCCAAAACCGGGGAGCTGTTTTTT.

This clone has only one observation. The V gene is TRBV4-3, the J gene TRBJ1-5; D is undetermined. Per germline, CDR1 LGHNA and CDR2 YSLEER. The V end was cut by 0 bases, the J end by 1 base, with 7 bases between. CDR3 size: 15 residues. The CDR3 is CASSQDKGSNQPQHF. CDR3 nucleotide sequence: TGCGCCAGCAGCCAAGATAAAGGAAGCAATCAGCCCCAGCATTTT.